This TCR beta chain was profiled in a study of blood T cell repertoires in COVID-19. At the level of the study: From T cells, B-cell-depleted T cells, or PBMCs came the material, which was cDNA or gDNA.

This table comes from immunoSEQ multiplex PCR, and its TCRdb copy is limited to in-frame clones, with some not included. The sample shows 300,000 to 450,000 clones, about 89% of them seen only once. Germline CDR1 and CDR2: SGHDN and FVKESK. With V trimmed by 4 bases and J by 7 bases, 8 bases remained unmatched. This CDR3 spans 15 amino acids. This chain uses TRBV14 with TRBJ1-4, with TRBD1 identical over 8 bases. Sequencing was carried out using peripheral blood. This sequence originates from a woman aged 55-75 years with COVID-19, enrolled during active disease. The CDR3 DNA is TGTGCCAGCAGCCTCTCAGGGGGCGTCAGTGAAAAACTGTTTTTT. This encodes CASSLSGGVSEKLFF.